This TCR beta chain derives from a study of T cell responses to AZD1222 COVID-19 vaccine. Sequenced by immunoSEQ multiplex PCR; TCRdb stores in-frame clones only, minus some. The sample gives 99,000 or so clones, 89% of which show up once; roughly 45% is in the top ten. CDR3 length: 12 residues. Germline V CDR1 and CDR2: MDHEN, SYDVKM. V shed 3 bases and J shed 3 bases, with 2 bases lying between them. This receptor was obtained from an adult who received the AZD1222 COVID-19 vaccine. The chain joins TRBV28 to TRBJ1-4; no firm D call. This specimen was peripheral blood, taken 28 days after the second AZD1222 dose. The CDR3 loop is CASSFPNEKLFF. As DNA, the CDR3 is TGTGCCAGCAGTTTCCCTAATGAAAAACTGTTTTTT.